This T cell receptor beta chain was retrieved from a study of blood T cell repertoires in COVID-19. There are a few counts of this clone. Unmatched junction bases numbered 4, after V lost 3 bases and J lost 0 bases. The germline V gene encodes CDR1 DFQATT and CDR2 SNEGSKA (reference sequence). The CDR3 is 15 residues long. Authors' analysis steps: Nucleated cell number was recorded as an estimate derived from reference gene primer amplification. Only in-frame clones appear in the TCRdb table, and some are missing; sequencing was by immunoSEQ multiplex PCR. For V, J and clone size, that table is used; D and trimming come from the DNA. The sample contains roughly 100,000 clones, 84% of which appear only once.

The sequenced sample was peripheral blood. This chain links TRBV20-1 with TRBJ2-3, with 9 bases matching TRBD1. This receptor was identified in a man in his 70s with active or convalescent COVID-19. CDR3 sequence: CSASVGTGSTDTQYF. For the CDR3, the DNA is TGCAGTGCTAGTGTAGGGACAGGGAGCACAGATACGCAGTATTTT.